Following are 13 T cell receptor beta chains from one sample sequenced in a study of shared clonotypes between healthy human individuals. The assay was immunoSEQ multiplex PCR, and TCRdb's table has in-frame clones only and misses some. The table shows 1.4 million to 1.5 million clones, with roughly 95% occurring only once. The material sequenced was naive CD4+ T cells sorted from blood. Subset: CD45RA+ positively selected. The receptor source for this set is a man aged 25-45 years in good health.

The chain links TRBV7-3 to TRBJ2-1; D is perhaps TRBD1 (6 bases). The CDR3 contains 18 residues. Trimming cost V 0 bases and J 4 bases, with 19 bases left between them. Germline values: CDR1 SGHTA, CDR2 FQGTGA. The CDR3, as DNA: TGTGCCAGCAGCTTAACGGATTCTGTGAGGGGGATTTACAATGAGCAGTTCTTC. It codes for CASSLTDSVRGIYNEQFF.

Here the CDR3 reads CASSPNSGYSYEQYF. The CDR3 bases are TGTGCCAGCAGCCCTAATAGCGGGTACTCCTACGAGCAGTACTTC. The V gene is TRBV6-6, the J gene TRBJ2-7; 7 positions match TRBD2. V dropped 6 bases and J dropped 0; count of bases not matched to a gene: 8. Germline CDR1 is MNHNY and CDR2 is SVGAGI (reference sequence). This CDR3 has 15 amino acids.

About this clone itself: Other DNA sequences in this specimen translate into the identical CDR3. V gene TRBV7-2 combines with J gene TRBJ2-3, with 8 bases fitting TRBD2. The CDR3 length is 16 residues. Germline V gene sequence: CDR1 SGHTA, CDR2 FQGNSA. Trimming at V came to 5 bases and at J to 4 bases, leaving 11 bases not matched to a gene. CDR3 sequence: CASSLGLAGGPDTQYF. The CDR3 region has the DNA TGTGCCAGCAGCCTGGGGTTGGCGGGAGGTCCAGATACGCAGTATTTT.

The table lists this clone with a count of one. The chain has TRBV5-1 and TRBJ1-4; 7 positions match TRBD1. The CDR3 covers 17 residues. Germline V CDR1 and CDR2: SGHRS, YFSETQ. After removal of 0 bases from V and 2 bases from J, the junction contained 7 bases not matched to a gene. This CDR3 is CASSLDPPQGTNEKLFF. CDR3 DNA: TGCGCCAGCAGCTTGGACCCCCCACAGGGGACTAATGAAAAACTGTTTTTT.

The chain joins TRBV29-1 to TRBJ2-3, with TRBD2 matching over 7 bases. Germline CDR1 is SQVTM and CDR2 is ANQGSEA. The ends lost 4 bases at V and 5 bases at J; junction bases unmatched: 3. The CDR3 length is 12 residues. In DNA, the CDR3 is TGCAGCGTTGTGCCGGGAGGAGATACGCAGTATTTT. Its protein is CSVVPGGDTQYF.

This clone occurred once. The chain combines TRBV6-6 with TRBJ1-4; the D gene is possibly TRBD1 (5 bases). This CDR3 contains 14 residues. Deletions cut 8 bases from V and 8 bases from J, with 18 bases between. Looked up from germline, CDR1 is MNHNY and CDR2 is SVGAGI (reference sequence). The CDR3 DNA reads TGTGCCAGCGGGACCAGGATTTTTAGGGAAAAACTGTTTTTT. This translates into CASGTRIFREKLFF.

The chain uses TRBV28 and TRBJ1-4; no clear D. Germline V gene lookup returns CDR1 MDHEN and CDR2 SYDVKM. The CDR3 has 15 amino acids. V shed 5 bases and J shed 0 bases, with 10 bases lying between them. The CDR3 nucleotides are TGTGCCAGCAGTCAACACTCAACAACTAATGAAAAACTGTTTTTT. As protein: CASSQHSTTNEKLFF.

The CDR3, as DNA: TGTGCCAGCAGGGGACAGGGGAACTCCTACGAGCAGTACTTC. Its translation is CASRGQGNSYEQYF. The chain joins TRBV6-6 to TRBJ2-7; TRBD1 matches at 10 bases. The V gene end was trimmed by 6 bases and the J gene end by 0 bases; junction bases not matched to a gene: 2. This CDR3 spans 14 amino acids. Germline CDR1 and CDR2: MNHNY and SVGAGI (reference sequence).

The chain joins TRBV27 to TRBJ2-1; the D gene is possibly TRBD1 (5 bases). The CDR3 extends over 14 amino acids. V dropped 6 bases and J dropped 6 bases, with 15 bases sitting between them. The V gene's germline CDR1 is MNHEY and CDR2 SMNVEV (reference sequence). This CDR3 reads CASSPYVGVNEQFF. The CDR3, as DNA: TGTGCCAGCAGCCCTTACGTAGGGGTCAATGAGCAGTTCTTC.

CDR3 nucleotide sequence: TGTGCCAGCTCACGAGGACCGGCTGAAGCTTTCTTT. Its protein is CASSRGPAEAFF. This sequence joins TRBV18 and TRBJ1-1; D is uncertain. The V gene lost 4 bases and the J gene lost 6 bases, with 9 bases spanning the gap. This CDR3 spans 12 amino acids. Germline CDR1 reads KGHSH; CDR2 reads LQKENI.

The chain uses TRBV5-1 and TRBJ2-3; no definite D call. CDR3 length: 16 residues. Trimming left V 0 bases short and J 0 bases short, with 11 bases between. In germline, CDR1 is SGHRS, CDR2 YFSETQ. CDR3 amino acids: CASSLGLGTSTDTQYF. The CDR3 DNA sequence: TGCGCCAGCAGCTTGGGACTTGGAACTAGCACAGATACGCAGTATTTT.

This chain connects TRBV6-5 to TRBJ2-5; D is perhaps TRBD2 (6 bases). CDR3 length: 16 residues. V lost 4 bases, J lost 5 bases, and 20 bases lay in between. The V gene's germline CDR1 is MNHEY and CDR2 SVGAGI. CDR3 sequence: CASSSPGGPEGETQYF. CDR3 coding DNA: TGTGCCAGCAGTTCCCCAGGAGGGCCGGAGGGGGAGACCCAGTACTTC.

CDR3 in amino acids: CASRSDRFNQPQHF. The CDR3 DNA sequence: TGTGCCAGCAGATCCGACAGATTCAATCAGCCCCAGCATTTT. The chain links TRBV28 to TRBJ1-5; weak D call: TRBD1 (5 bases). CDR3 length: 14 residues. The germline CDR1 and CDR2 sequences are MDHEN and SYDVKM. The V and J ends lost 6 bases and 3 bases respectively, with 12 bases between them.